This T cell receptor beta chain is drawn from a study of CD8+ T cells in alopecia areata. Remarks on this clone: The antigen remains unidentified.

From germline, CDR1 is SEHNR and CDR2 FQNEAQ (reference sequence). Trimming removed 3 bases at V and 7 bases at J, with 6 bases between. There are 11 residues in the CDR3. Sequencing templates came from extracted RNA that was reverse transcribed into cDNA. The protocol was immunoSEQ multiplex PCR, while the TCRdb copy is restricted to in-frame clones and leaves out a portion. The table records about 200,000 clones, 56% of them present only once. Findings and limits, study-wide: Against the mouse data, patients shared TCRs less clearly, possibly for HLA reasons. Researchers report lesional scalp, most notably alopecia totalis/universalis, outstripped normal scalp in clonality. Sequence data from scalp samples additionally include resident alphabeta T cells of normal skin.

The specimen was CD8+ T cells sorted from blood. This chain links TRBV7-9 with TRBJ2-5; D perhaps matches TRBD2 (6 bases). The source is a human donor in good health. CDR3: CASSFGGTQYF. The DNA of the CDR3 is TGTGCCAGCAGCTTCGGGGGGACCCAGTACTTC.